Listed here is a single TCR beta chain. Its antigen is not identified. Some clones are missing from TCRdb's copy, which holds only in-frame ones; the method was immunoSEQ multiplex PCR. The sample lists tens of thousands of clones, roughly 89% occurring once. This specimen belongs to a study of T cells in localized non-small cell lung cancer. Germline loops: CDR1 SGHTA, CDR2 FQGTGA. CDR3 length: 14 residues. Trimming removed 5 bases from V and 7 bases from J, with 14 bases in between. Notes on the study in general: Elevated circulating T cell density in blood was associated with longer overall survival. Without multi-region sequencing, intratumor heterogeneity could not be excluded. It was uninvolved adjacent lung that showed the highest T cell clonality, exceeding tumor. The study detected a median around 57 of the top 100 tumor clones in adjacent lung.

The receptor was isolated from a man between 40 and 70 years old with stage I squamous cell lung carcinoma. The specimen comprised peripheral blood, sampled before any cancer treatment. J is TRBJ2-2 and V is TRBV7-3; D remains ambiguous. Written as DNA, the CDR3 is TGTGCCAGCAGCCCATGGGCAAACGGCGGGGAGCTGTTTTTT. Translated: CASSPWANGGELFF.